This T cell receptor (beta chain) was captured by sequencing in a study of CD8 T cells in Susac syndrome. The CDR3 consists of 18 residues. Trimming cost V 5 bases and J 0 bases, with 19 bases left between them. Germline assignment: CDR1 MGHDK and CDR2 SYGVNS. RNA was extracted with the RNeasy kit, and a quantity of roughly 0.45 to 1 ug was reverse transcribed using random hexamers. TCRdb analysed the immunoSEQ multiplex PCR reads with MiXCR anew, one entry per CDR3 protein. Among approximately 130,000 distinct CDR3 sequences listed, about 90% were seen once. The sample consisted of CD8+ T cells from PBMCs. The clonotype was recovered from a human donor with multiple sclerosis. V gene TRBV25-1 combines with J gene TRBJ1-4, with D perhaps TRBD1 (6 bases). DNA for the CDR3: TGTGCCAGCAGTCCCCGAGGGGGTTTATGGGCAACTAATGAAAAACTGTTTTTT. Its protein product is CASSPRGGLWATNEKLFF. Variable domain in full (rest from reference TRBV25-1 and TRBJ1-4): EADIYQTPRYLVIGTGKKITLECSQTMGHDKMYWYQQDPGMELHLIHYSYGVNSTEKGDLSSESTVSRIRTEHFPLTLESARPSHTSQYLCASSPRGGLWATNEKLFFGSGTQLSVL.